This entry lists 21 T cell receptor beta chains sequenced from one sample in a study of shared clonotypes between healthy human individuals. Libraries were prepared by immunoSEQ multiplex PCR; TCRdb keeps only in-frame clonotypes and omits some of them. The table has more than 850,000 clones, 75% to 80% seen once. Sample: memory CD4+ T cells from PBMCs. Indicated subset: CD45RA-negative fraction. The receptors stem from a man younger than 35 in good health. Some clones in this sample may be carry-over from other donors' samples.

The chain has TRBV9 and TRBJ1-2; D remains unclear. CDR1 and CDR2 (germline): SGDLS, YYNGEE. The CDR3 runs to 12 residues. Between the trimmed V and J ends, which lost 3 bases and 4 bases, there was a span of 7 bases. The CDR3 sequence is CASSALTYGYTF. CDR3 bases: TGTGCCAGCAGCGCCCTCACCTATGGCTACACCTTC.

The chain carries TRBV7-9 and TRBJ2-5, with D tentatively TRBD1 or TRBD2 (5 bases each). V was shortened by 4 bases and J by 5 bases, with 17 bases between the two germline ends. The germline V gene has CDR1 SEHNR and CDR2 FQNEAQ (reference sequence). This CDR3 has 15 amino acids. CDR3 sequence reads: CASSSSFGTSETQYF. The CDR3 DNA is TGTGCCAGCAGCTCCTCCTTTGGGACCTCTGAGACCCAGTACTTC. Filled out from reference TRBV7-9 and TRBJ2-5, the complete variable domain reads DTGVSQNPRHKITKRGQNVTFRCDPISEHNRLYWYRQTLGQGPEFLTYFQNEAQLEKSRLLSDRFSAERPKGSFSTLEIQRTEQGDSAMYLCASSSSFGTSETQYFGPGTRLLVL.

CDR3 loop: CASMADSQETQYF. In nucleotides, the CDR3 is TGTGCCAGCATGGCGGATTCCCAAGAGACCCAGTACTTC. The genes are TRBV2 and TRBJ2-5; D remains unclear. V gave up 7 bases and J gave up 1 base, with 10 bases separating them. Germline V gene data show CDR1 as SNHLY and CDR2 as FYNNEI. The CDR3 has 13 amino acids.

The V and J genes are TRBV19 and TRBJ2-7; tentative D call: TRBD2 (6 bases). V shed 3 bases and J shed 0 bases, with 15 bases lying between them. This CDR3 region has 16 residues. Germline CDR1 LNHDA, CDR2 SQIVND (reference sequence). CDR3: CASSISVQGGSYEQYF. CDR3 sequence (DNA): TGTGCCAGTAGTATTTCGGTCCAGGGAGGCTCCTACGAGCAGTACTTC.

The chain has TRBV7-8 and TRBJ2-1; D is unclear. This CDR3 is built from 12 residues. The germline V gene encodes CDR1 SGHVS and CDR2 FQNEAQ. Between the trimmed V and J ends, which lost 8 bases and 5 bases, there was a span of 10 bases. The CDR3 bases are TGTGCCAGCTGCGCATTAAACAATGAGCAGTTCTTC. It encodes CASCALNNEQFF.

This clone was observed a handful of times. The chain's CDR3 is CASSSPTSGRTVQYF. The CDR3 DNA follows: TGTGCCAGCAGTTCCCCGACTAGCGGGCGGACGGTCCAGTACTTC. This chain links TRBV27 with TRBJ2-5; 10 nucleotides match TRBD2. The CDR3 covers 15 residues. Trimming took 4 bases from V and 10 from J; bases not matched to a gene: 12. Germline values: CDR1 MNHEY, CDR2 SMNVEV (reference sequence).

V is TRBV7-9 and J is TRBJ2-1; D is unclear. The CDR3 sequence is 16 residues long. Trimming stripped 2 bases from V and 7 bases from J, with 18 bases between. Looked up from germline, CDR1 is SEHNR and CDR2 is FQNEAQ (reference sequence). DNA of the CDR3: TGTGCCAGCAGCTTACTCTCACCGGGTGAGAGGAATGAGCAGTTCTTC. Translation: CASSLLSPGERNEQFF.

V is TRBV6-1 and J is TRBJ2-2; TRBD2 matches 9 bases. CDR3 size: 19 residues. The trim removed 2 bases at V and 1 base at J, leaving 11 bases unmatched. CDR1 is MNHNS and CDR2 is SASEGT in the germline V gene. CDR3 in amino acids: CASSEFFSGSGLNTGELFF. For the CDR3, the DNA is TGTGCCAGCAGTGAATTCTTTAGCGGGAGCGGGCTGAACACCGGGGAGCTGTTTTTT.

V usage is TRBV6-1 and J usage is TRBJ1-2, with a weak D call TRBD1 (6 bases). The CDR3 has 14 amino acids. V was shortened by 7 bases and J by 7 bases, with 19 bases between the two germline ends. CDR1 is MNHNS, CDR2 SASEGT, per germline. The CDR3: CASTSRRLGGGYTF. In DNA, the CDR3 is TGTGCCAGCACCTCAAGGCGCTTAGGGGGTGGCTACACCTTC.

This clone was picked up one time. V is TRBV6-5 and J is TRBJ2-7; the D is unclear. V was trimmed by 6 bases and J by 6 bases, leaving 12 bases between them. Germline loops: CDR1 MNHEY, CDR2 SVGAGI. The CDR3 consists of 12 residues. DNA of the CDR3: TGTGCCAGCAGGACCTCAATGACCGAGCAGTACTTC. Translated, it gives CASRTSMTEQYF.

V and J are TRBV30 and TRBJ2-2; no definite D call. This CDR3 region has 16 residues. From germline, CDR1 is GTSNPN and CDR2 SVGIG (reference sequence). V gave up 0 bases and J gave up 4 bases, with 15 bases separating them. Here the CDR3 DNA reads TGTGCCTGGAGTGTCAGCCGGGCGAGAAGCACCGGGGAGCTGTTTTTT. Amino acids: CAWSVSRARSTGELFF. Filled out from reference TRBV30 and TRBJ2-2, the complete variable domain reads SQTIHQWPATLVQPVGSPLSLECTVEGTSNPNLYWYRQAAGRGLQLLFYSVGIGQISSEVPQNLSASRPQDRQFILSSKKLLLSDSGFYLCAWSVSRARSTGELFFGEGSRLTVL.

The V gene is TRBV4-1, the J gene TRBJ2-5, with a tentative D call TRBD2 (5 bases). Trimming took off 4 bases at V and 1 base at J, with 13 bases between the two ends. This CDR3 has 15 residues. Germline V lookup: CDR1 MGHRA, CDR2 YSYEKL. The CDR3 bases are TGCGCCAGCAGCCTCAGCGGCGGCAGCCAAGAGACCCAGTACTTC. Its translation: CASSLSGGSQETQYF.

The chain carries TRBV9 and TRBJ2-7; a possible D gene is TRBD1 (6 bases). V lost 2 bases and J lost 0, with 15 bases in between. CDR1 is SGDLS and CDR2 is YYNGEE in the germline V gene. The CDR3 has 16 residues. The CDR3 nucleotides read TGTGCCAGCAGCGTGGGGGCAGGGGAAAGCTCCTACGAGCAGTACTTC. Translation: CASSVGAGESSYEQYF.

This chain joins TRBV5-1 and TRBJ2-2; D is tentatively TRBD1 or TRBD2 (5 bases each). Germline-derived CDR1 and CDR2 are SGHRS and YFSETQ. CDR3 length: 17 amino acids. V was shortened by 4 bases and J by 3 bases, with 19 bases between the two germline ends. CDR3 in amino acids: CASSRPAGVGDTGELFF. For the CDR3, the DNA is TGCGCCAGCAGCCGGCCTGCGGGCGTGGGGGACACCGGGGAGCTGTTTTTT.

The chain carries TRBV5-1 and TRBJ1-2; TRBD1 agrees at 9 bases. This CDR3 is built from 14 residues. V shed 4 bases, J shed 5 bases, and the junction held 6 bases outside the gene matches. Per the germline V gene, CDR1 is SGHRS and CDR2 is YFSETQ. The CDR3: CASSGGTGTYGYTF. The CDR3 DNA sequence: TGCGCCAGCAGCGGCGGGACAGGGACATATGGCTACACCTTC.

With respect to this clone: The same CDR3 arises from other DNA sequences in this sample as well. J is TRBJ2-3 and V is TRBV29-1; 8 nucleotides agree with TRBD2. The V gene end was trimmed by 4 bases and the J gene end by 4 bases; junction bases not matched to a gene: 1. The CDR3 runs to 12 residues. The germline CDR1 and CDR2 sequences are SQVTM and ANQGSEA. CDR3 DNA: TGCAGCGTTGCGGGAGGGCCAGATACGCAGTATTTT. Its protein product is CSVAGGPDTQYF.

This chain links TRBV5-1 with TRBJ1-2; TRBD1 matches 8 bases. V dropped 4 bases and J dropped 4; count of bases not matched to a gene: 6. Germline lookup yields CDR1 SGHRS and CDR2 YFSETQ. The CDR3 has 14 residues. CDR3 bases: TGCGCCAGCAGCCCGGAAGGACAGGGCTATGGCTACACCTTC. Translating it yields CASSPEGQGYGYTF.

J is TRBJ1-5 and V is TRBV6-7; D may be TRBD1 (5 bases). TRBV6-7 is designated an ORF whose function remains uncertain. The CDR3 extends over 17 amino acids. V lost 0 bases and J 1 base, leaving 13 bases between the germline ends. The CDR3 sequence: CASSYSPAGGSNQPQHF. CDR3 DNA sequence: TGTGCCAGCAGTTACTCTCCGGCGGGGGGAAGCAATCAGCCCCAGCATTTT.

The chain carries TRBV4-2 and TRBJ1-6, with 8 bases that match TRBD1. Unmatched junction bases numbered 8, after V lost 3 bases and J lost 7 bases. The CDR3 consists of 16 residues. Per germline, CDR1 LGHNA and CDR2 YNFKEQ. The CDR3 loop is CASSHRTWTGNSPLHF. CDR3 in DNA: TGTGCCAGCAGCCACCGAACCTGGACAGGGAATTCACCCCTCCACTTT.

There are a few counts of this clone. The chain carries TRBV11-2 and TRBJ1-4; D is undetermined. Germline loops: CDR1 SGHAT, CDR2 FQNNGV. Trimming took off 6 bases at V and 8 bases at J, with 13 bases between the two ends. The CDR3 has 13 residues. The CDR3 loop reads CASSRVTWEKLFF. The DNA for the CDR3 is TGTGCCAGCAGTCGGGTCACATGGGAAAAACTGTTTTTT.

The chain couples TRBV28 to TRBJ2-2, with D possibly being TRBD2 (5 bases). The V end lost 6 bases, the J end lost 1 base, and 9 bases lay between the germline ends. CDR3 length: 14 residues. CDR1 is MDHEN and CDR2 is SYDVKM in the germline V gene. CDR3 in DNA: TGTGCCAGCAGGGACTCCAGGAACACCGGGGAGCTGTTTTTT. It is translated as CASRDSRNTGELFF. Full variable domain (outside the CDR3, taken from reference TRBV28 and TRBJ2-2): DVKVTQSSRYLVKRTGEKVFLECVQDMDHENMFWYRQDPGLGLRLIYFSYDVKMKEKGDIPEGYSVSREKKERFSLILESASTNQTSMYLCASRDSRNTGELFFGEGSRLTVL.